Listed here are 12 T cell receptor beta chains from one sample, sequenced in a study of beta chain features in type 1 diabetes. Isolated RNA was reverse transcribed in full, so expressed TCRB transcripts were sequenced. Sequencing used immunoSEQ multiplex PCR; TCRdb keeps in-frame clones, though not all of them. The repertoire includes under 500,000 clones, around 30% of them detected once, and about 0.065% sits in the top ten. Sequencing was carried out using naive CD4+ T cells from blood. All receptors derive from a man aged 18 to 30 in good health.

This clone has more than one count but fewer than ten. The chain uses TRBV15 and TRBJ2-6, with TRBD1 matching 7 bases. Germline values: CDR1 LNHNV, CDR2 YYDKDF (reference sequence). The CDR3 has 18 amino acids. Trimming at V came to 5 bases and at J to 0 bases, leaving 10 bases not matched to a gene. The DNA for the CDR3 is TGTGCCACCAGCTCACGACAGGGTACCTTCTCTGGGGCCAACGTCCTGACTTTC. Its translation is CATSSRQGTFSGANVLTF.

The chain couples TRBV27 to TRBJ1-5, with D maybe TRBD1 (5 bases). The length of the CDR3 is 15 residues. The germline gives CDR1 MNHEY, CDR2 SMNVEV (reference sequence). Trimming shortened V by 2 bases and J by 5 bases, and 13 bases separated the two germline ends. The CDR3 DNA follows: TGTGCCAGCAGTTTAGTTTCAGGGTTCGATCAGCCCCAGCATTTT. Translated, it gives CASSLVSGFDQPQHF.

This sequence joins TRBV7-9 and TRBJ2-3; D not resolved. Trimming took off 2 bases at V and 2 bases at J, with 14 bases between the two ends. Germline CDR1 reads SEHNR; CDR2 reads FQNEAQ (reference sequence). The CDR3 totals 16 residues. The CDR3 coding sequence is TGTGCCAGCAGCTTAACGATTTGGACCGTCACAGATACGCAGTATTTT. Protein sequence: CASSLTIWTVTDTQYF.

DNA for the CDR3: TGTGCCAGCAGTGCCCCCTACGAGCAGTACTTC. Translating gives CASSAPYEQYF. This chain links TRBV25-1 with TRBJ2-7; D unresolved. The length of the CDR3 is 11 residues. Germline CDR1 is MGHDK and CDR2 is SYGVNS. With 4 bases removed from V and 2 bases from J, the gap between germline ends came to 3 bases.

The rearrangement joins TRBV11-2 to TRBJ2-7; D perhaps matches TRBD2 (6 bases). The CDR3 sequence is 16 residues long. Germline CDR1 SGHAT, CDR2 FQNNGV. Deletions cut 2 bases from V and 6 bases from J, with 20 bases between. This CDR3 reads CASSLLWASGVAEQYF. In DNA form, the CDR3 reads TGTGCCAGCAGCTTATTATGGGCCTCGGGGGTTGCCGAGCAGTACTTC.

The CDR3 bases are TGTGCCAGCAGTGATAAACTTCCGAACACCGGGGAGCTGTTTTTT. It is translated as CASSDKLPNTGELFF. This chain joins TRBV25-1 and TRBJ2-2; D unresolved. Trimming took 3 bases from V and 0 from J, leaving 8 bases between them. The CDR3 is 15 amino acids. In germline, CDR1 is MGHDK, CDR2 SYGVNS.

Concerning this clone itself: Other DNA sequences in the same sample also yield this CDR3. The chain couples TRBV30 to TRBJ2-3, with D uncertain. Germline V gene data show CDR1 as GTSNPN and CDR2 as SVGIG (reference sequence). This CDR3 has 13 residues. The V end was cut by 0 bases, the J end by 1 base, with 5 bases between. CDR3 nucleotides: TGTGCCTGGAGTGTAACCGGCACAGATACGCAGTATTTT. Amino acids: CAWSVTGTDTQYF.

V gene TRBV6-5 combines with J gene TRBJ2-3, with D unclear. Germline V CDR1 and CDR2: MNHEY, SVGAGI. V lost 6 bases, J lost 4 bases, and 8 bases lay in between. The CDR3 length is 12 residues. The CDR3: CASRAASDTQYF. CDR3 coding DNA: TGTGCCAGCAGGGCGGCCTCAGATACGCAGTATTTT.

This clone came up a few times. The chain joins TRBV29-1 to TRBJ2-1; 13 bases map to TRBD2. Germline V gene sequence: CDR1 SQVTM, CDR2 ANQGSEA. Trimming took 2 bases from V and 5 from J; bases not matched to a gene: 3. The CDR3 runs 15 residues. This CDR3 is CSVEPGTSGNNEQFF. As DNA, the CDR3 is TGCAGCGTTGAACCCGGGACTAGCGGGAACAATGAGCAGTTCTTC.

This clone was observed a handful of times. The chain recombines TRBV5-1 with TRBJ2-1; unclear D gene. The germline CDR1 and CDR2 sequences are SGHRS and YFSETQ. This CDR3 is 15 amino acids long. V was pared by 2 bases and J by 0 bases, with 9 bases between. The CDR3 protein is CASSFGEISYNEQFF. The DNA of the CDR3 is TGCGCCAGCAGCTTTGGAGAAATCTCCTACAATGAGCAGTTCTTC.

The chain combines TRBV6-5 with TRBJ2-1; D is ambiguous. The V end lost 4 bases, the J end lost 4 bases, and 8 bases lay between the germline ends. This CDR3 has 13 residues. Germline CDR1 reads MNHEY; CDR2 reads SVGAGI. CDR3: CASSFDGYNEQFF. For the CDR3, the DNA is TGTGCCAGCAGTTTCGACGGATACAATGAGCAGTTCTTC.

About this clone itself: This sample also contains other DNA sequences that code for the same CDR3. The gene calls are TRBV7-2 and TRBJ2-7, with 11 bases aligning to TRBD2. The CDR3 has 15 residues. Germline V lookup: CDR1 SGHTA, CDR2 FQGNSA. Trimming at V came to 4 bases and at J to 0 bases, leaving 2 bases not matched to a gene. The CDR3 region has the DNA TGTGCCAGCAGCTCCACTAGCGGGAGCTCCTACGAGCAGTACTTC. This codes for CASSSTSGSSYEQYF.